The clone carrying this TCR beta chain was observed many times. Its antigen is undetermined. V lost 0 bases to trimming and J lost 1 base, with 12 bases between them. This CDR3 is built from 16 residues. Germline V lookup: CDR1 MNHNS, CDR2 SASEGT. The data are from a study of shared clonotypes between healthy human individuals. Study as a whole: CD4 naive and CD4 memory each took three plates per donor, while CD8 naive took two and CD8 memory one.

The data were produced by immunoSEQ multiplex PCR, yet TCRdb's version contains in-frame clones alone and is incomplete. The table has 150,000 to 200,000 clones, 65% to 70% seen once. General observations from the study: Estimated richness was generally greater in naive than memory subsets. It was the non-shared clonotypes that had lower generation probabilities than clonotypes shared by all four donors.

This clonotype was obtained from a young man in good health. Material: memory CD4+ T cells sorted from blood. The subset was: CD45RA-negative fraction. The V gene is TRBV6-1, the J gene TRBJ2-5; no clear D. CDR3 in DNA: TGTGCCAGCAGTGAAGCTTGGGGTTTGGGCCAAGAGACCCAGTACTTC. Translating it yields CASSEAWGLGQETQYF.